The 10 T cell receptor beta chains reported below all come from one sample, sequenced in a study of CD8 T cells in Susac syndrome. With random hexamers, reverse transcription was performed on about 0.5 to 1 ug of RNA. TCRdb processed the immunoSEQ multiplex PCR reads anew with MiXCR; each CDR3 protein has one entry. The data show about 140,000 distinct CDR3 sequences, just under 95% seen once. The sequenced sample was CD4+ T cells from PBMCs. The receptors originated from a human donor with Susac syndrome.

This chain uses TRBV29-1 with TRBJ2-3; TRBD2 aligns across 8 bases. In germline, CDR1 is SQVTM, CDR2 ANQGSEA. Trimming at V came to 4 bases and at J to 2 bases, leaving 2 bases not matched to a gene. The CDR3 totals 13 residues. CDR3 in DNA: TGCAGCGTTGGAGCGGGAGTCACAGATACGCAGTATTTT. Encoded protein: CSVGAGVTDTQYF.

This rearrangement joins TRBV20-1 to TRBJ2-7; no reliable D call. V lost 3 bases to trimming and J lost 3 bases, with 6 bases between them. Germline CDR1 reads DFQATT; CDR2 reads SNEGSKA (reference sequence). CDR3 size: 11 residues. The CDR3 DNA reads as TGCAGTGCTAGTGGGCTCTACGAGCAGTACTTC. Residues: CSASGLYEQYF.

This clonotype was recorded only once. This chain links TRBV6-5 with TRBJ2-5; D might be TRBD2 (6 bases). Germline V gives CDR1 MNHEY, CDR2 SVGAGI. The CDR3 runs to 13 residues. V was cut by 2 bases and J by 7 bases, with 11 bases left in between. The CDR3 bases are TGTGCCAGCAGTTACCCGGGACTGGGGACCCAGTACTTC. Translation: CASSYPGLGTQYF.

V and J are TRBV12-3 or TRBV12-4 and TRBJ1-2; possible D gene TRBD1, 5 bases. The CDR3 covers 15 residues. Trimming shortened V by 3 bases and J by 7 bases, and 18 bases separated the two germline ends. The CDR3 sequence is CASSLVAGLERGYTF. The DNA for the CDR3 is TGTGCCAGCAGTTTGGTGGCAGGGCTGGAGCGTGGCTACACCTTC.

The chain carries TRBV30 and TRBJ1-2; TRBD1 might be the D (6 bases). Germline V CDR1 and CDR2: GTSNPN, SVGIG (reference sequence). The V and J ends lost 3 bases and 6 bases respectively, with 14 bases between them. The CDR3 runs to 13 residues. The CDR3 spells CAWSAYRADGYTF. CDR3 DNA: TGTGCCTGGAGCGCGTACAGGGCTGATGGCTACACCTTC.

This rearrangement joins TRBV10-2 to TRBJ1-6; TRBD1 is a possible D gene (6 bases). V lost 0 bases and J 7 bases, leaving 10 bases between the germline ends. The CDR3 length is 15 residues. CDR1 and CDR2 (germline): WSHSY, SAAADI. This chain's CDR3 is CASSESWGGNSPLHF. CDR3 DNA sequence: TGCGCCAGCAGTGAGTCGTGGGGGGGCAATTCACCCCTCCACTTT.

The V and J genes are TRBV20-1 and TRBJ2-5; no clear D gene. Germline V gene data show CDR1 as DFQATT and CDR2 as SNEGSKA (reference sequence). Between the trimmed V and J ends, which lost 0 bases and 2 bases, there was a span of 10 bases. The CDR3 totals 14 residues. The CDR3 DNA is TGCAGTGCTAGAGATGCATCCTTACAAGAGACCCAGTACTTC. Translated, it gives CSARDASLQETQYF.

V and J are TRBV5-1 and TRBJ2-7, with 9 bases identical to TRBD1. The CDR3 loop spans 14 amino acids. After removal of 5 bases from V and 5 bases from J, the junction contained 8 bases not matched to a gene. Germline CDR1 is SGHRS and CDR2 is YFSETQ. DNA for the CDR3: TGCGCCAGCAGAGAACCGGGACAGGGCCACGAGCAGTACTTC. It yields the protein CASREPGQGHEQYF. The complete variable domain, with remaining parts taken from reference TRBV5-1 and TRBJ2-7, reads KAGVTQTPRYLIKTRGQQVTLSCSPISGHRSVSWYQQTPGQGLQFLFEYFSETQRNKGNFPGRFSGRQFSNSRSEMNVSTLELGDSALYLCASREPGQGHEQYFGPGTRLTVT.

This chain links TRBV28 with TRBJ2-7; D is undetermined. Trimming pared 5 bases from V and 3 bases from J, leaving 17 bases between. The germline V gene has CDR1 MDHEN and CDR2 SYDVKM. There are 15 residues in the CDR3. The CDR3 sequence is CASSPPGGSNYEQYF. The CDR3, as DNA: TGTGCCAGCAGTCCCCCCGGTGGATCAAACTACGAGCAGTACTTC.

This chain uses TRBV18 with TRBJ2-5, with D perhaps matching TRBD1 (5 bases). CDR1 is KGHSH and CDR2 is LQKENI in the germline V gene. The CDR3 runs to 14 residues. Deletions cut 1 base from V and 6 bases from J, with 12 bases between. This CDR3 reads CASSPLSSGQTQYF. The CDR3 bases are TGTGCCAGCTCACCACTCTCATCAGGGCAGACCCAGTACTTC.